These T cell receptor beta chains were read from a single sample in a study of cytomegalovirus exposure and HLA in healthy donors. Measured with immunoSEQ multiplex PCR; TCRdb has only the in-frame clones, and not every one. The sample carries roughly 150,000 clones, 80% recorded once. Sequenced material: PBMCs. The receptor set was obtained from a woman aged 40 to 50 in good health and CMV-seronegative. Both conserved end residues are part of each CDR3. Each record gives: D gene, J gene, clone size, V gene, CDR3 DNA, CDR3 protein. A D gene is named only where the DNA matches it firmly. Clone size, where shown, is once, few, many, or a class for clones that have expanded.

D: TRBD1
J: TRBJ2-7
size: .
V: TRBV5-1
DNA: TGCGCCAGCAGCTTGGTACAGGGGAGTAGCAACGAGCAGTACTTC
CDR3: CASSLVQGSSNEQYF

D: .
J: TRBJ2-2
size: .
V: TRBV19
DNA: TGTGCCAGTAGTAGACTTGCGAACACCGGGGAGCTGTTTTTT
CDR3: CASSRLANTGELFF

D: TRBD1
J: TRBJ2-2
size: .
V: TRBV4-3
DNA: TGCGCCAGCAGCCAAGCCGGGACAGGGGTGTTCGGGGAGCTGTTTTTT
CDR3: CASSQAGTGVFGELFF

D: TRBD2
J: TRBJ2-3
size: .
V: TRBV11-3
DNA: TGTGCCAGCAGTCTATTCGGGAGGGCAGGCACAGATACGCAGTATTTT
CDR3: CASSLFGRAGTDTQYF

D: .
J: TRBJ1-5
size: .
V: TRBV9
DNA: TGTGCCAGCAGCGTAGAGGGAGAGCAGCCCCAGCATTTT
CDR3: CASSVEGEQPQHF

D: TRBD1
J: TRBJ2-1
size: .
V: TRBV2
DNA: TGTGCCAGCAGCGAGGACAGGGGCAATGAGCAGTTCTTC
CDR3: CASSEDRGNEQFF

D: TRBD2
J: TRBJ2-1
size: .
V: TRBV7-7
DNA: TGTGCTAGCAGCCAGGGACTAGCGGGAGCTCAGGGATCTGAGCAGTTCTTC
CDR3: CASSQGLAGAQGSEQFF

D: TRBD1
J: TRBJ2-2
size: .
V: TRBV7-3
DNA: TGTGCCAGCAGCTTAATGGGGACAGGGGTAACCGGGGAGCTGTTTTTT
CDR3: CASSLMGTGVTGELFF

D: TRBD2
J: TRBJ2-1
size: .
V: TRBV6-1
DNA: TGTGCCAGCAGTGAAGCGTGGGGACGGCGGGAGAGAAATGAGCAGTTCTTC
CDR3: CASSEAWGRRERNEQFF

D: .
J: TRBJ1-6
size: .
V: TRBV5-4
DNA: TGTGCCAGCAGCTTGGGGGCAGAGAATTCACCCCTCCACTTT
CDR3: CASSLGAENSPLHF

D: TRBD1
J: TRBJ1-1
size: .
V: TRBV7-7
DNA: TGTGCTGGCCCCTGGGACAGCCTAGACACTGAAGCTTTCTTT
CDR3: CAGPWDSLDTEAFF

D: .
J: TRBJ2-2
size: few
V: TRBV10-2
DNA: TGCGCCAGCACCACTGGGGGGGCCCCGAGCACCGGGGAGCTGTTTTTT
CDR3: CASTTGGAPSTGELFF

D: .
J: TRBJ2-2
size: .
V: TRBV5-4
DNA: TGTGCCAGCAGTTTCTACACCGGGGAGCTGTTTTTT
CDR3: CASSFYTGELFF

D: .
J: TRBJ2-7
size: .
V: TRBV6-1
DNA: TGTGCCAGCAGTAGACCCGGGAATTACGAGCAGTACTTC
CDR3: CASSRPGNYEQYF